This T cell receptor (beta chain) emerged from a study of T cell changes during pregnancy in multiple sclerosis. TCRdb keeps only in-frame clones here, not all; method: immunoSEQ multiplex PCR. This sample carries 45,000 to 60,000 clones, 75% to 95% of them seen once, and the ten largest clones take approximately 1%. J was trimmed by 1 base and V by 5 bases; bases with no gene match: 6. The CDR3 length is 15 residues. Germline values: CDR1 LNHDA, CDR2 SQIVND (reference sequence). The chain couples TRBV19 to TRBJ2-3, with 7 bases identical to TRBD1. The origin of this receptor is a female donor in good health, enrolled as a control in a pregnancy study. Source: peripheral blood, taken after pregnancy. The CDR3 region is CASSPQGQGTDTQYF. The CDR3, as DNA: TGTGCCAGTAGTCCCCAAGGACAGGGCACAGATACGCAGTATTTT.